A single sample gave rise to the 16 T cell receptor beta chains below, sequenced in a study of T cells in Graves' hyperthyroidism and ophthalmopathy. TCR beta CDR3 region amplification was performed from RNA transcripts. TCR CDR3 regions were first amplified by RT-PCR with HTBI primers. MiXCR was run by TCRdb on the multiplex PCR reads, yielding one entry per CDR3 protein. The sample contains approximately 300,000 distinct CDR3 sequences, approximately 18% of which appear only once. The material sequenced was blood. The receptors originated from a man aged 50-59 years with Graves' ophthalmopathy.

The CDR3 sequence: CASSTGLAGGVDEQFF. The CDR3 DNA reads TGCGCCAGCAGCACGGGACTAGCGGGAGGGGTGGATGAGCAGTTCTTC. The gene calls are TRBV5-1 and TRBJ2-1; the match to TRBD2 covers 16 bases. CDR1 is SGHRS and CDR2 is YFSETQ in the germline V gene. The CDR3 is 16 amino acids. The ends lost 4 bases at V and 8 bases at J; junction bases unmatched: 6. The variable domain in full, with the rest retrieved from reference TRBV5-1 and TRBJ2-1, is KAGVTQTPRYLIKTRGQQVTLSCSPISGHRSVSWYQQTPGQGLQFLFEYFSETQRNKGNFPGRFSGRQFSNSRSEMNVSTLELGDSALYLCASSTGLAGGVDEQFFGPGTRLTVL.

At least ten counts were recorded for this clonotype. The V gene is TRBV10-2, the J gene TRBJ1-5, with D perhaps matching TRBD1 (5 bases). CDR1 WSHSY and CDR2 SAAADI come from the germline V gene. V was shortened by 10 bases and J by 2 bases, with 12 bases between the two germline ends. CDR3 size: 13 residues. CDR3 sequence: CATDLGGNQPQHF. CDR3 coding DNA: TGCGCCACCGACCTGGGGGGCAATCAGCCCCAGCATTTT.

The chain links TRBV25-1 to TRBJ2-7; D is unresolved. Germline V lookup: CDR1 MGHDK, CDR2 SYGVNS. The CDR3 runs 14 residues. Trimming shortened V by 5 bases and J by 5 bases, and 16 bases separated the two germline ends. CDR3 residues: CASSLATSRHEQYF. CDR3 DNA: TGTGCCAGCAGTCTGGCGACCAGCAGGCACGAGCAGTACTTC.

This clonotype showed up many times. The V and J genes are TRBV20-1 and TRBJ2-3; 11 bases align to TRBD1. CDR1 DFQATT and CDR2 SNEGSKA come from the germline V gene (reference sequence). The trim removed 6 bases at V and 1 base at J, leaving 6 bases unmatched. The CDR3 extends over 15 amino acids. CDR3 bases: TGCAGTGCAAAGCGGACAGGGGGCGGCACAGATACGCAGTATTTT. Its protein product is CSAKRTGGGTDTQYF.

This rearrangement joins TRBV6-2 or TRBV6-3 to TRBJ2-5; 9 bases line up with TRBD1. The CDR3 loop spans 14 amino acids. In germline, CDR1 is MNHEY, CDR2 SVGEGT. Trimming cost V 4 bases and J 4 bases; bases outside gene matches: 4. The CDR3 bases are TGTGCCAGCAGTTCCCTGACAGGGGGAGAGACCCAGTACTTC. Its protein product is CASSSLTGGETQYF.

About this clonotype itself: One base away lies a much larger clone, so this may be a sequencing read error. The J gene is TRBJ2-7, the V gene TRBV27; 8 bases align to TRBD1. The length of the CDR3 is 15 residues. Germline V CDR1 and CDR2: MNHEY, SMNVEV (reference sequence). CDR3 DNA: TGTGCCAGCAGTTTTAGAGGACAGGGATCCTACGAGCGGTACTTC. Protein sequence: CASSFRGQGSYERYF.

This clonotype was recorded a few times. The CDR3 is CASSLQYYGYTF. The CDR3 nucleotides are TGTGCCAGCAGTTTACAGTACTATGGCTACACCTTC. This chain uses TRBV28 with TRBJ1-2; D is ambiguous. This CDR3 is built from 12 residues. Trimming removed 2 bases from V and 3 bases from J, with 4 bases in between. The V gene's germline CDR1 is MDHEN and CDR2 SYDVKM.

Turning to this clonotype: A single base separates this from a much larger clone, so it may be a read error. The chain uses TRBV30 and TRBJ2-7; possibly TRBD1 or TRBD2 for D (7 bases each). The length of the CDR3 is 15 residues. CDR1 and CDR2 (germline): GTSNPN, SVGIG (reference sequence). Trimming removed 1 base from V and 6 bases from J, with 19 bases in between. The CDR3 DNA follows: TGTGCCTGGAGTGCGCTAGCGGTAGGGGGCCGCGAGCAGTACTTC. It encodes CAWSALAVGGREQYF.

This chain links TRBV9 with TRBJ2-1; a possible D gene is TRBD2 (6 bases). Trimming left V 3 bases short and J 7 bases short, with 17 bases between. The CDR3 spans 15 residues. Per the germline V gene, CDR1 is SGDLS and CDR2 is YYNGEE. This CDR3 is CASSAAGTQVNEQFF. DNA of the CDR3: TGTGCCAGCAGCGCTGCCGGGACTCAGGTTAATGAGCAGTTCTTC.

This clonotype was picked up many times. V and J are TRBV30 and TRBJ1-2, with D unclear. The CDR3 totals 13 residues. Germline V lookup: CDR1 GTSNPN, CDR2 SVGIG (reference sequence). Trimming pared 1 base from V and 4 bases from J, leaving 10 bases between. CDR3 amino acids: CAWSEEVLYGYTF. CDR3 sequence (DNA): TGTGCCTGGAGTGAAGAAGTCCTCTATGGCTACACCTTC.

This clonotype was counted at least ten times. The rearrangement links TRBV28 to TRBJ2-3; 7 nucleotides line up with TRBD1. The germline gives CDR1 MDHEN, CDR2 SYDVKM. The CDR3 is made up of 14 amino acids. V lost 6 bases, J lost 1 base, and 4 bases stayed unmatched. The DNA for the CDR3 is TGTGCCAGCAGACTCACAGGGGGCACAGATACGCAGTATTTT. Amino acids: CASRLTGGTDTQYF. The full variable domain, in which reference TRBV28 and TRBJ2-3 provide the parts outside the CDR3, is DVKVTQSSRYLVKRTGEKVFLECVQDMDHENMFWYRQDPGLGLRLIYFSYDVKMKEKGDIPEGYSVSREKKERFSLILESASTNQTSMYLCASRLTGGTDTQYFGPGTRLTVL.

This clonotype was picked up a small number of times. The rearrangement links TRBV4-2 to TRBJ2-2; no firm D call. This CDR3 spans 15 amino acids. CDR1 and CDR2 (germline): LGHNA, YNFKEQ. Trimming removed 2 bases from V and 2 bases from J, with 9 bases in between. CDR3 sequence: CASSQTGRNTGELFF. DNA for the CDR3: TGTGCCAGCAGCCAAACCGGACGTAACACCGGGGAGCTGTTTTTT.

This clonotype was counted ten times or more. The chain uses TRBV4-1 and TRBJ2-3; TRBD1 is a possible D gene (7 bases). The CDR3 is 23 residues long. Germline CDR1 and CDR2: MGHRA and YSYEKL. V lost 1 base and J 3 bases, leaving 35 bases between the germline ends. This chain's CDR3 is CASSQVGIHRGNSGGGGTDTQYF. CDR3 coding DNA: TGCGCCAGCAGCCAAGTCGGAATACACAGGGGTAATAGCGGCGGAGGTGGGACAGATACGCAGTATTTT.

This clonotype was detected a few times. This could be a read error, since a much larger clone is one nucleotide away. The chain is built from TRBV2 and TRBJ2-3; no clear D. The V end was cut by 8 bases, the J end by 4 bases, with 10 bases between. The germline V gene encodes CDR1 SNHLY and CDR2 FYNNEI. The CDR3 runs to 12 residues. The DNA of the CDR3 is TGTGCCAGCGGTAGACTGGCAGATACGCAGTATTTT. Protein: CASGRLADTQYF.

This clonotype has ten or more counts. The rearrangement joins TRBV7-9 to TRBJ2-3, with 7 bases lining up with TRBD1. The J segment lost 1 base and the V segment lost 8 bases, leaving 3 bases of the junction unmatched. Germline-derived CDR1 and CDR2 are SEHNR and FQNEAQ (reference sequence). This CDR3 has 13 amino acids. The CDR3 sequence: CASCQGGTDTQYF. The CDR3 region has the DNA TGTGCCAGCTGCCAGGGGGGCACAGATACGCAGTATTTT.

This clonotype showed up just a few times. The rearrangement joins TRBV20-1 to TRBJ2-5, with D possibly being TRBD1 (5 bases). This CDR3 region has 13 residues. V lost 5 bases, J lost 5 bases, and 15 bases lay in between. In germline, CDR1 is DFQATT, CDR2 SNEGSKA (reference sequence). The CDR3 sequence: CSADNKGWETQYF. The CDR3 DNA reads TGCAGTGCTGATAACAAGGGGTGGGAGACCCAGTACTTC.